Below, 9 T cell receptor beta chains from the same sample are listed, as sequenced in a study of T cell responses to AZD1222 COVID-19 vaccine. The assay was immunoSEQ multiplex PCR, and TCRdb's table has in-frame clones only and misses some. Among 75,000 to 85,000 clones listed, roughly 80% were seen once. The material was peripheral blood, obtained 28 days after the second dose of the MenACWY control vaccine. The receptors derive from an adult who received the MenACWY meningococcal vaccine as a control.

CDR3 nucleotide sequence: TGTGCCAGCAGATTCAGGGGGCACACTGAAGCTTTCTTT. Translation: CASRFRGHTEAFF. The chain couples TRBV6-5 to TRBJ1-1; 8 bases agree with TRBD1. The CDR3 runs 13 residues. Germline CDR1 and CDR2: MNHEY and SVGAGI. J lost 3 bases, V lost 6 bases, and 3 bases had no gene match.

The V gene is TRBV28, the J gene TRBJ1-5, with D uncertain. Deletions cut 4 bases from V and 10 bases from J, with 11 bases between. Germline lookup yields CDR1 MDHEN and CDR2 SYDVKM. CDR3 size: 12 residues. CDR3 sequence (DNA): TGTGCCAGCAGTTCCTCATCCGGCCCCCAGCATTTT. Translated: CASSSSSGPQHF.

This chain connects TRBV5-6 to TRBJ1-2; D call uncertain. Per germline, CDR1 SGHDT and CDR2 YYEEEE. This CDR3 contains 12 residues. V lost 3 bases and J lost 8, with 11 bases in between. CDR3 sequence reads: CASSSLRKGYTF. The CDR3 DNA reads TGTGCCAGCAGCTCCCTTCGTAAGGGCTACACCTTC.

The gene calls are TRBV16 and TRBJ1-2; D unresolved. The V gene lost 2 bases and the J gene lost 2 bases, with 6 bases spanning the gap. Germline assignment: CDR1 KGHSY and CDR2 FQNENV. The CDR3 has 13 amino acids. In DNA, the CDR3 is TGTGCCAGCAGCCAAGAGGTCAACTATGGCTACACCTTC. This sequence encodes CASSQEVNYGYTF.

The chain combines TRBV5-5 with TRBJ1-1; a weak D match, TRBD1 (5 bases). The CDR3 has 13 amino acids. The V and J ends lost 3 bases and 4 bases respectively, with 10 bases between them. Germline V CDR1 and CDR2: SGHKS, YYEKEE (reference sequence). For the CDR3, the DNA is TGTGCCAGCAGCTCTTCTGGGACCACTGAAGCTTTCTTT. It translates to CASSSSGTTEAFF.

This chain uses TRBV9 with TRBJ1-3; D ambiguous. This CDR3 region has 15 residues. Germline V gives CDR1 SGDLS, CDR2 YYNGEE. Trimming took off 0 bases at V and 0 bases at J, with 7 bases between the two ends. DNA of the CDR3: TGTGCCAGCAGCGTAGGGACCGGCTCTGGAAACACCATATATTTT. Encoded protein: CASSVGTGSGNTIYF.

The V gene is TRBV11-1, the J gene TRBJ2-7; 8 positions agree with TRBD1. Germline loops: CDR1 SGHAT, CDR2 FQDESV (reference sequence). This CDR3 is 14 amino acids long. The J segment lost 7 bases and the V segment lost 4 bases, leaving 9 bases of the junction unmatched. The CDR3 DNA reads as TGTGCCAGCAGCTGGGCAGGGGGCTTCGGAGAGCAGTACTTC. As protein: CASSWAGGFGEQYF.

This clone has only one observation. The genes are TRBV5-4 and TRBJ2-1; TRBD2 agrees at 9 bases. Germline trimming cut 4 bases from V and 12 bases from J; bases unmatched to any gene: 17. CDR1 is SGHNT, CDR2 YYREEE, per germline (reference sequence). This CDR3 spans 16 amino acids. This chain's CDR3 is CASSRRTSADVEGQFF. The DNA for the CDR3 is TGTGCCAGCAGCCGAAGGACTAGCGCAGATGTGGAAGGGCAGTTCTTC.

This clone was detected many times. The gene calls are TRBV10-3 and TRBJ2-7, with no clear D. The CDR3 is 14 residues long. The germline CDR1 and CDR2 sequences are ENHRY and SYGVKD. Trimming took 0 bases from V and 0 from J, leaving 6 bases between them. The CDR3 bases are TGTGCCATCAGTGAGTCGACGGTCTCCTACGAGCAGTACTTC. It codes for CAISESTVSYEQYF.